This T cell receptor (beta chain) was retrieved from a study of T cell changes during pregnancy in multiple sclerosis. Sequenced by immunoSEQ multiplex PCR; TCRdb stores in-frame clones only, minus some. Here the sample spans about 72,000 clones, 91% being singletons. This clone was found once. CDR1 SNHLY and CDR2 FYNNEI come from the germline V gene. Trimming removed 7 bases at V and 0 bases at J, with 16 bases between. CDR3 length: 15 amino acids. The sequencing here drew on peripheral blood, taken in the third trimester of pregnancy. The chain recombines TRBV2 with TRBJ2-7, with D unclear. The TCR originated in a female donor in good health, enrolled as a control in a pregnancy study. CDR3 loop: CASTKRQASSYEQYF. In DNA form, the CDR3 reads TGTGCCAGCACTAAAAGGCAGGCGAGCTCCTACGAGCAGTACTTC.